These 29 T cell receptor beta chains share one sample of origin, sequenced in a study of cytomegalovirus exposure and HLA in healthy donors. Primers for the PCR totalled 60 Vbeta and 13 Jbeta. The method was immunoSEQ multiplex PCR; TCRdb's version includes in-frame clones alone and lacks a portion of them. The sample includes more than 150,000 clones, 65% to 85% seen only once; the top ten take around 1.4%. Sequencing was performed on PBMCs. The receptors stem from a girl aged 5 to 17 in good health and CMV-seropositive.

The chain is built from TRBV6-5 and TRBJ2-7; 8 bases are a match to TRBD1. The CDR3 has 15 amino acids. V gave up 5 bases and J gave up 5 bases; unmatched junction bases: 11. Germline values: CDR1 MNHEY, CDR2 SVGAGI. The CDR3 loop is CASSLTGTGQHEQYF. Written as DNA, the CDR3 is TGTGCCAGCAGTCTCACCGGGACAGGACAACACGAGCAGTACTTC.

The J gene is TRBJ1-5, the V gene TRBV9; TRBD1 might be the D (6 bases). Germline V CDR1 and CDR2: SGDLS, YYNGEE. Deletions cut 0 bases from V and 4 bases from J, with 11 bases between. CDR3 size: 15 residues. The CDR3 protein is CASSVEGGGNQPQHF. The CDR3 nucleotides are TGTGCCAGCAGCGTAGAAGGGGGTGGAAATCAGCCCCAGCATTTT.

The chain carries TRBV29-1 and TRBJ2-7; tentatively, D is TRBD1 (6 bases). Germline CDR1 and CDR2: SQVTM and ANQGSEA. Between the trimmed V and J ends, which lost 5 bases and 0 bases, there was a span of 11 bases. The CDR3 covers 13 residues. The CDR3: CSVRTENSYEQYF. The DNA for the CDR3 is TGCAGCGTTCGGACAGAGAACTCCTACGAGCAGTACTTC.

The V and J genes are TRBV2 and TRBJ1-5; 10 bases fit TRBD1. Germline loops: CDR1 SNHLY, CDR2 FYNNEI. The V gene end was trimmed by 9 bases and the J gene end by 4 bases; junction bases not matched to a gene: 12. The CDR3 contains 16 residues. CDR3 nucleotides: TGTGCCAGTGGTACCGGGACAGGGGTCCTAAATCAGCCCCAGCATTTT. Translating gives CASGTGTGVLNQPQHF.

The chain links TRBV7-6 to TRBJ2-5, with TRBD1 identical over 7 bases. CDR3 length: 15 amino acids. Germline loops: CDR1 SGHVS, CDR2 FNYEAQ. Unmatched junction bases numbered 11, after V lost 5 bases and J lost 5 bases. The CDR3 protein is CASSEDRVRLETQYF. The CDR3 DNA reads TGTGCCAGCAGCGAAGACAGGGTTCGTCTGGAGACCCAGTACTTC.

Only one count was recorded for this clone. The gene calls are TRBV5-1 and TRBJ2-1; a weak D match, TRBD1 (6 bases). The CDR3 totals 16 residues. The germline CDR1 and CDR2 sequences are SGHRS and YFSETQ. Trimming cost V 4 bases and J 10 bases, with 24 bases left between them. The CDR3 coding sequence is TGCGCCAGCAGCGTTTTCGGCGACGAACTTACAGGGGAGCAGTTCTTC. Residues: CASSVFGDELTGEQFF.

The chain employs TRBV7-3 and TRBJ1-1, with unresolved D. V was trimmed by 3 bases and J by 1 base, leaving 12 bases between them. CDR1 is SGHTA and CDR2 is FQGTGA in the germline V gene. This CDR3 spans 15 amino acids. The CDR3 loop reads CASSFSGSRNTEAFF. In DNA, the CDR3 is TGTGCCAGCAGCTTTTCGGGTTCCAGGAACACTGAAGCTTTCTTT.

This chain joins TRBV29-1 and TRBJ2-1; tentative D call: TRBD2 (5 bases). Deletions cut 0 bases from V and 6 bases from J, with 12 bases between. CDR3 length: 14 amino acids. CDR1 SQVTM and CDR2 ANQGSEA come from the germline V gene. The CDR3 sequence is CSVEESGSGNEQFF. The CDR3 DNA follows: TGCAGCGTTGAAGAATCGGGGTCAGGCAATGAGCAGTTCTTC.

This rearrangement joins TRBV14 to TRBJ2-5, with 12 bases fitting TRBD2. From germline, CDR1 is SGHDN and CDR2 FVKESK. The CDR3 loop spans 18 amino acids. Trimming at V came to 2 bases and at J to 5 bases, leaving 12 bases not matched to a gene. The CDR3 here is CASSQFLAGGPDRETQYF. Written as DNA, the CDR3 is TGTGCCAGCAGCCAATTCCTAGCGGGAGGGCCTGACCGGGAGACCCAGTACTTC.

The chain recombines TRBV7-8 with TRBJ1-5; D is uncertain. Germline assignment: CDR1 SGHVS and CDR2 FQNEAQ. The V gene lost 5 bases and the J gene lost 2 bases, with 13 bases spanning the gap. This CDR3 comprises 15 residues. Here the CDR3 DNA reads TGTGCCAGCAGCCTCACCGAAGCCCGCAATCAGCCCCAGCATTTT. It translates to CASSLTEARNQPQHF. The full variable domain, completed using reference TRBV7-8 and TRBJ1-5, is GAGVSQSPRYKVAKRGQDVALRCDPISGHVSLFWYQQALGQGPEFLTYFQNEAQLDKSGLPSDRFFAERPEGSVSTLKIQRTQQEDSAVYLCASSLTEARNQPQHFGDGTRLSIL.

The chain links TRBV10-3 to TRBJ2-1, with TRBD2 matching 12 bases. CDR3 length equals 17 residues. The trim removed 10 bases at V and 4 bases at J, leaving 14 bases unmatched. Germline V gene lookup returns CDR1 ENHRY and CDR2 SYGVKD. This chain's CDR3 is CATLSPSGRAGYNEQFF. CDR3 nucleotide sequence: TGTGCCACCCTATCACCTAGCGGGAGGGCCGGTTACAATGAGCAGTTCTTC.

J is TRBJ2-7 and V is TRBV6-6, with 9 bases matching TRBD1. CDR1 MNHNY and CDR2 SVGAGI come from the germline V gene (reference sequence). J lost 7 bases, V lost 6 bases, and 7 bases had no gene match. This CDR3 is 13 amino acids long. The CDR3, as DNA: TGTGCCAGCAGCCCCGGGACAGGGTTTGAGCAGTACTTC. Translated, it gives CASSPGTGFEQYF.

This chain uses TRBV5-1 with TRBJ2-7; 7 bases are a match to TRBD1. The CDR3 totals 15 residues. With 0 bases clipped from V and 4 bases from J, the junction kept 7 bases outside the gene matches. Germline V gene sequence: CDR1 SGHRS, CDR2 YFSETQ. CDR3 in amino acids: CASSLAETGKYEQYF. The CDR3 DNA reads TGCGCCAGCAGCTTGGCGGAGACAGGGAAATACGAGCAGTACTTC.

The chain uses TRBV7-2 and TRBJ2-7, with 14 bases fitting TRBD2. Germline trimming cut 3 bases from V and 6 bases from J; bases unmatched to any gene: 1. The CDR3 consists of 14 residues. The germline V gene encodes CDR1 SGHTA and CDR2 FQGNSA. The CDR3 loop reads CASSLGLAGVEQYF. The CDR3 nucleotides read TGTGCCAGCAGCTTGGGACTAGCGGGAGTCGAGCAGTACTTC. The full variable domain, with the rest looked up from reference TRBV7-2 and TRBJ2-7, is GAGVSQSPSNKVTEKGKDVELRCDPISGHTALYWYRQSLGQGLEFLIYFQGNSAPDKSGLPSDRFSAERTGGSVSTLTIQRTQQEDSAVYLCASSLGLAGVEQYFGPGTRLTVT.

The genes are TRBV7-2 and TRBJ2-7; 12 bases line up with TRBD1. CDR1 SGHTA and CDR2 FQGNSA come from the germline V gene. CDR3 size: 15 residues. The V segment lost 3 bases and the J segment 7 bases; nucleotides outside the gene matches: 7. The chain's CDR3 is CASSFLGQGAREQYF. CDR3 DNA: TGTGCCAGCAGCTTCTTGGGACAGGGGGCGAGGGAGCAGTACTTC.

The V gene is TRBV19, the J gene TRBJ1-5, with D hard to call. V was trimmed by 11 bases and J by 0 bases, leaving 14 bases between them. CDR3 length: 14 residues. Germline V lookup: CDR1 LNHDA, CDR2 SQIVND (reference sequence). The CDR3, as DNA: TGTGCCGGGAGTAAGGAGTATAGCAATCAGCCCCAGCATTTT. Translating gives CAGSKEYSNQPQHF.

The rearrangement uses TRBV5-6 and TRBJ1-2, with 9 bases matching TRBD1. CDR3 length equals 14 residues. V shed 0 bases and J 6 bases; nucleotides not matched to a gene: 3. Germline-derived CDR1 and CDR2 are SGHDT and YYEEEE. The CDR3 DNA is TGTGCCAGCAGCTTGGGTCGGACAGGGGATGGCTACACCTTC. Residues: CASSLGRTGDGYTF.

This clone was counted a few times. Written as DNA, the CDR3 is TGTGCCAGCAGCTTTACTAGCCCCCCGGGAAATGAGCAGTTCTTC. Protein product: CASSFTSPPGNEQFF. V gene TRBV11-2 combines with J gene TRBJ2-1, with D perhaps matching TRBD2 (6 bases). V was pared by 3 bases and J by 7 bases, with 16 bases between. The germline V gene encodes CDR1 SGHAT and CDR2 FQNNGV. The CDR3 spans 15 residues.

The chain carries TRBV29-1 and TRBJ1-2; a possible D gene is TRBD1 (5 bases). The V gene's germline CDR1 is SQVTM and CDR2 ANQGSEA. The CDR3 length is 12 residues. Trimming stripped 0 bases from V and 5 bases from J, with 7 bases between. This chain's CDR3 is CSVEEGAYGYTF. Written as DNA, the CDR3 is TGCAGCGTTGAAGAAGGGGCTTATGGCTACACCTTC. Looking up the rest from reference TRBV29-1 and TRBJ1-2 gives the full variable domain: SAVISQKPSRDICQRGTSLTIQCQVDSQVTMMFWYRQQPGQSLTLIATANQGSEATYESGFVIDKFPISRPNLTFSTLTVSNMSPEDSSIYLCSVEEGAYGYTFGSGTRLTVV.

This clone was counted once. V and J are TRBV10-3 and TRBJ2-2, with D possibly matching TRBD1 (5 bases). V gave up 1 base and J gave up 5 bases, with 14 bases separating them. From germline, CDR1 is ENHRY and CDR2 SYGVKD. This CDR3 has 16 amino acids. CDR3 region: CAISEWIQEKTGELFF. The CDR3 DNA sequence: TGTGCCATCAGTGAGTGGATACAGGAAAAGACCGGGGAGCTGTTTTTT.

The chain has TRBV29-1 and TRBJ1-1; no clear D. The germline V and J ends were trimmed by 6 bases and 5 bases, with 13 bases remaining between them. CDR1 SQVTM and CDR2 ANQGSEA come from the germline V gene. The CDR3 contains 12 residues. CDR3 in amino acids: CSVRAPGTEAFF. The CDR3 DNA sequence: TGCAGCGTGAGGGCCCCGGGGACTGAAGCTTTCTTT.

The chain combines TRBV19 with TRBJ2-2, with 7 bases matching TRBD1. Germline V lookup: CDR1 LNHDA, CDR2 SQIVND (reference sequence). V lost 7 bases, J lost 3 bases, and 5 bases stayed unmatched. This CDR3 has 14 amino acids. This CDR3 is CASMDDRDTGELFF. CDR3 DNA sequence: TGTGCCAGTATGGATGACAGGGACACCGGGGAGCTGTTTTTT.

The V gene is TRBV30, the J gene TRBJ2-1; D gene uncertain. The CDR3 has 15 amino acids. Germline CDR1 GTSNPN, CDR2 SVGIG (reference sequence). Trimming removed 0 bases at V and 0 bases at J, with 9 bases between. CDR3 nucleotide sequence: TGTGCCTGGAGTGTAGTTATTAGCTCCTACAATGAGCAGTTCTTC. This encodes CAWSVVISSYNEQFF.

The genes are TRBV5-4 and TRBJ2-1, with TRBD2 matching over 11 bases. Germline V CDR1 and CDR2: SGHNT, YYREEE (reference sequence). Trimming at V came to 3 bases and at J to 7 bases, leaving 3 bases not matched to a gene. The CDR3 covers 14 residues. The CDR3 protein is CASSSGTSGNEQFF. The CDR3 nucleotides are TGTGCCAGCAGCTCCGGGACTAGCGGAAATGAGCAGTTCTTC.

Of note for this clone: Compared with germline, one end of the junction differs, possibly owing to a read error. The chain employs TRBV18 and TRBJ2-2; tentative D call: TRBD1 (6 bases). Per the germline V gene, CDR1 is KGHSH and CDR2 is LQKENI. CDR3 length equals 15 residues. CDR3: CASSPLQGLVGELFF. CDR3 sequence (DNA): TGTGCCAGCTCGCCACTACAGGGTTTGGTCGGGGAGCTGTTTTTT.

This chain joins TRBV4-2 and TRBJ2-2; TRBD2 matches at 10 bases. Trimming removed 0 bases from V and 7 bases from J; junction bases left unmatched: 11. The CDR3 has 18 residues. Germline CDR1 and CDR2: LGHNA and YNFKEQ. The CDR3 bases are TGTGCCAGCAGCCAAGATAGGCTAGCGGGAGCGTCCGTCGGGGAGCTGTTTTTT. Residues: CASSQDRLAGASVGELFF.

This chain links TRBV2 with TRBJ2-1, with 7 bases lining up with TRBD2. This CDR3 spans 15 amino acids. V was pared by 3 bases and J by 3 bases, with 5 bases of the junction left unmatched. Germline loops: CDR1 SNHLY, CDR2 FYNNEI. Here the CDR3 reads CASSEAGALYNEQFF. DNA for the CDR3: TGTGCCAGCAGTGAGGCGGGAGCCCTCTACAATGAGCAGTTCTTC.

The chain uses TRBV6-5 and TRBJ2-7; TRBD1 is a possible D gene (6 bases). The CDR3 length is 13 residues. Germline loops: CDR1 MNHEY, CDR2 SVGAGI. V lost 10 bases and J 0 bases, leaving 13 bases between the germline ends. CDR3 sequence: CAILDRNSYEQYF. In DNA form, the CDR3 reads TGTGCCATCCTAGACAGGAACTCCTACGAGCAGTACTTC.

This chain uses TRBV9 with TRBJ1-2; D not certain. V was cut by 0 bases and J by 8 bases, with 11 bases left in between. The CDR3 has 13 amino acids. Germline V gene lookup returns CDR1 SGDLS and CDR2 YYNGEE. The CDR3 loop reads CASSVGGKYGYTF. As DNA, the CDR3 is TGTGCCAGCAGCGTAGGCGGGAAGTACGGCTACACCTTC.